The entry below describes one T cell receptor beta chain. Antigen specificity is unknown. This specimen comes from a study of T cell responses to AZD1222 COVID-19 vaccine. The wider study: Samples with a second dose at about 4 or about 12 weeks were pooled together. Findings and caveats of the study: With two AZD1222 doses given, Spike-specific TCR breadth and depth both rose.

V dropped 5 bases and J dropped 3; count of bases not matched to a gene: 9. This CDR3 contains 15 residues. CDR1 and CDR2 (germline): SEHNR, FQNEAQ (reference sequence). Libraries were prepared by immunoSEQ multiplex PCR; TCRdb keeps only in-frame clonotypes and omits some of them. The sample carries some 200,000 clones, roughly 93% recorded once. Sequenced material: peripheral blood, taken on day 0 of AZD1222 vaccination. The receptor was derived from an adult in good health. The chain carries TRBV7-9 and TRBJ1-2, with TRBD1 identical over 7 bases. The CDR3 here is CASSGATGLDYGYTF. In DNA form, the CDR3 reads TGTGCCAGCAGCGGCGCGACAGGGCTGGACTATGGCTACACCTTC.